This entry lists 15 T cell receptor beta chains sequenced from one sample in a study of blood T cells in healthy people across ages. Primers used in a second PCR of about 7 to 12 cycles were a sample-barcoded 5' primer and a J-beta primer mix. MiXCR, applied by TCRdb to the 5' RACE reads, yields one record per CDR3 protein. Of about 1,400,000 distinct CDR3 sequences in the sample, roughly 60% are singletons; the top ten hold over 5%. Sequences were obtained from blood. Receptors originate from a man aged 18 to 35 in good health.

V usage is TRBV20-1 and J usage is TRBJ2-5; no reliable D call. Judging by the DNA end, TRBJ2-7 fits better; the J call may be wrong. The CDR3 spans 11 residues. The V gene's germline CDR1 is DFQATT and CDR2 SNEGSKA (reference sequence). This CDR3 is CSASFGYEQYF. CDR3 bases: TGCAGTGCTTCCTTTGGCTACGAGCAGTACTTC.

The DNA for the CDR3 is TGTGCCAGCAGCTTAGCGACAGGGGCGGCAGATACGCAGTATTTT. Translated, it gives CASSLATGAADTQYF. The rearrangement links TRBV7-9 to TRBJ2-3; TRBD1 agrees at 8 bases. V lost 0 bases to trimming and J lost 4 bases; unmatched junction nucleotides: 3. The length of the CDR3 is 15 residues. Germline CDR1 SEHNR, CDR2 FQNEAQ (reference sequence).

The chain carries TRBV6-6 and TRBJ2-1; the D gene is possibly TRBD2 (6 bases). CDR1 is MNHNY and CDR2 is SVGAGI in the germline V gene (reference sequence). The CDR3 loop spans 14 amino acids. Trimming shortened V by 8 bases and J by 5 bases, and 16 bases separated the two germline ends. The CDR3 DNA is TGTGCCAGCCTGGCGGGGACTCGCGACAATGAGCAGTTCTTC. Amino acid sequence: CASLAGTRDNEQFF.

This chain connects TRBV3-1 to TRBJ1-1, with TRBD1 identical over 10 bases. V shed 2 bases, J shed 9 bases, and the junction held 6 bases outside the gene matches. This CDR3 has 14 residues. Germline values: CDR1 LGHDT, CDR2 YNNKEL (reference sequence). Here the CDR3 reads CASSQRAGQGKAFF. The CDR3 bases are TGTGCCAGCAGCCAACGAGCGGGACAGGGGAAAGCTTTCTTT.

This chain joins TRBV3-1 and TRBJ1-4; D perhaps matches TRBD1 (6 bases). The CDR3 consists of 15 residues. CDR1 and CDR2 (germline): LGHDT, YNNKEL (reference sequence). Between the trimmed V and J ends, which lost 0 bases and 11 bases, there was a span of 16 bases. The CDR3 region is CASSQDPTGTRKLFF. Here the CDR3 DNA reads TGTGCCAGCAGCCAAGACCCCACAGGGACTAGGAAACTGTTTTTT.

The chain couples TRBV4-3 to TRBJ1-2, with 11 bases matching TRBD1. V gave up 1 base and J gave up 2 bases; unmatched junction bases: 0. The CDR3 covers 15 residues. In germline, CDR1 is LGHNA, CDR2 YSLEER. In DNA, the CDR3 is TGCGCCAGCAGCCAAGGGACAGGGGGCAACTATGGCTACACCTTC. Translating gives CASSQGTGGNYGYTF.

The rearrangement joins TRBV18 to TRBJ2-6; D not resolved. V was cut by 0 bases and J by 0 bases, with 9 bases left in between. The CDR3 runs to 17 residues. Per the germline V gene, CDR1 is KGHSH and CDR2 is LQKENI. CDR3 region: CASSPPADYSGANVLTF. CDR3 DNA sequence: TGTGCCAGCTCACCACCTGCAGATTACTCTGGGGCCAACGTCCTGACTTTC.

The chain joins TRBV7-2 to TRBJ2-1; D may be TRBD2 (6 bases). The CDR3 has 16 residues. Trimming shortened V by 4 bases and J by 2 bases, and 15 bases separated the two germline ends. Germline CDR1 reads SGHTA; CDR2 reads FQGNSA. In DNA, the CDR3 is TGTGCCAGCAGCTCCCGGCGGGACTTTACCTACAATGAGCAGTTCTTC. Protein sequence: CASSSRRDFTYNEQFF.

In this sample, this clonotype turned up once. CDR3 coding DNA: TGTGCCAGCAGCAGAGGGGGGATAGGACAGGGTTGGGATCAGCCCCAGCATTTT. Protein: CASSRGGIGQGWDQPQHF. The gene calls are TRBV11-2 and TRBJ1-5, with 8 nucleotides matching TRBD1. Germline CDR1 and CDR2: SGHAT and FQNNGV. Trimming removed 5 bases from V and 5 bases from J; junction bases left unmatched: 17. The CDR3 runs 18 residues.

This sequence joins TRBV20-1 and TRBJ1-1; D gene unclear. The CDR3 runs 14 residues. CDR1 and CDR2 (germline): DFQATT, SNEGSKA (reference sequence). Trimming shortened V by 1 base and J by 3 bases, and 12 bases separated the two germline ends. The CDR3 bases are TGCAGTGCTAGAGGTAGACGGGTACACACTGAAGCTTTCTTT. It translates to CSARGRRVHTEAFF.

This clonotype showed up just a few times. This rearrangement joins TRBV5-1 to TRBJ1-5; D gene uncertain. Germline V gives CDR1 SGHRS, CDR2 YFSETQ. The CDR3 is 17 amino acids. Between the trimmed V and J ends, which lost 3 bases and 0 bases, there was a span of 16 bases. In DNA form, the CDR3 reads TGCGCCAGCAGCTCTCGATGGGGTGATAATAGCAATCAGCCCCAGCATTTT. This translates into CASSSRWGDNSNQPQHF. Using reference TRBV5-1 and TRBJ1-5 for the parts outside the CDR3, the full variable domain is KAGVTQTPRYLIKTRGQQVTLSCSPISGHRSVSWYQQTPGQGLQFLFEYFSETQRNKGNFPGRFSGRQFSNSRSEMNVSTLELGDSALYLCASSSRWGDNSNQPQHFGDGTRLSIL.

V usage is TRBV14 and J usage is TRBJ2-3, with D uncertain. Trimming stripped 5 bases from V and 1 base from J, with 16 bases between. The germline CDR1 and CDR2 sequences are SGHDN and FVKESK. The CDR3 sequence is 16 residues long. CDR3 residues: CASSFGWGGGTDTQYF. The CDR3 nucleotides read TGTGCCAGCAGCTTCGGTTGGGGTGGAGGCACAGATACGCAGTATTTT.

This clonotype came up a few times. V and J are TRBV25-1 and TRBJ2-1, with TRBD2 matching 8 bases. The length of the CDR3 is 15 residues. Trimming took 6 bases from V and 7 from J; bases not matched to a gene: 11. Germline values: CDR1 MGHDK, CDR2 SYGVNS. The CDR3 loop reads CASSAPGLENNEQFF. The CDR3 coding sequence is TGTGCCAGCAGCGCCCCGGGACTAGAGAATAATGAGCAGTTCTTC.

The chain combines TRBV6-6 with TRBJ2-3, with 7 positions matching TRBD2. This CDR3 contains 15 residues. With V trimmed by 6 bases and J by 5 bases, 11 bases remained unmatched. CDR1 is MNHNY, CDR2 SVGAGI, per germline (reference sequence). The CDR3 DNA is TGTGCCAGCAGATTCGGGGGAGGGGTGGAAGATACGCAGTATTTT. The encoded protein is CASRFGGGVEDTQYF.

The chain joins TRBV2 to TRBJ2-5; the D gene could be TRBD1 or TRBD2 (6 bases each). With the DNA end fitting TRBJ2-7 better, the J assignment may be wrong. The CDR3 extends over 14 amino acids. The V gene's germline CDR1 is SNHLY and CDR2 FYNNEI. The CDR3 loop is CASSELTGRHEQYF. DNA for the CDR3: TGTGCCAGCAGCGAGTTAACAGGGAGGCACGAGCAGTACTTC.